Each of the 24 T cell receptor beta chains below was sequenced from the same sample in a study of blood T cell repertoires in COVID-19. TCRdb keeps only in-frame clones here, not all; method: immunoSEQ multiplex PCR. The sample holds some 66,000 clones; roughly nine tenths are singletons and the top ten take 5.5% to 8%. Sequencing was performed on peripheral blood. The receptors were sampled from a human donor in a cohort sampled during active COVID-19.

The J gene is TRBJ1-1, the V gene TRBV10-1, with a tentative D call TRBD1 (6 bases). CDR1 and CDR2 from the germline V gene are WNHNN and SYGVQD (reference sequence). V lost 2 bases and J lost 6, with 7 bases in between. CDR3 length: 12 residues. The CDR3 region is CASSEDRPEAFF. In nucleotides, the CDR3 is TGCGCCAGCAGTGAGGACAGGCCTGAAGCTTTCTTT.

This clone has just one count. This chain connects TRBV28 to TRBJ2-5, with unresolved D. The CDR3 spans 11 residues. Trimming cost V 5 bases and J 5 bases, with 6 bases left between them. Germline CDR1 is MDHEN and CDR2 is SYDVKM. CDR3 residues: CASSLRETQYF. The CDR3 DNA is TGTGCCAGCAGTCTGAGGGAGACCCAGTACTTC.

CDR3 coding DNA: TGTGCCAGCAGCCCGCAGGGGGACGGAACAGATACGCAGTATTTT. It yields the protein CASSPQGDGTDTQYF. The chain joins TRBV6-5 to TRBJ2-3; 7 nucleotides line up with TRBD1. Unmatched junction bases numbered 9, after V lost 6 bases and J lost 3 bases. Germline CDR1 MNHEY, CDR2 SVGAGI. The CDR3 sequence is 15 residues long.

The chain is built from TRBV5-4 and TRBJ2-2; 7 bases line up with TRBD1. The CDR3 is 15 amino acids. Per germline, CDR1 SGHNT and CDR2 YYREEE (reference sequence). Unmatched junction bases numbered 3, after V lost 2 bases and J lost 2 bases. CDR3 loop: CASSFGTANTGELFF. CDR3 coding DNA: TGTGCCAGCAGCTTCGGGACAGCAAACACCGGGGAGCTGTTTTTT.

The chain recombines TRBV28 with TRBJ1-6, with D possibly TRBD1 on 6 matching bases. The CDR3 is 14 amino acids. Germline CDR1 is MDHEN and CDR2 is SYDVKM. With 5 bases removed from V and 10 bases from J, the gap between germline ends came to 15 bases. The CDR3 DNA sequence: TGTGCCAGCAGTCCATTGGGGGGGCGGTCACCCCTCCACTTT. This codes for CASSPLGGRSPLHF.

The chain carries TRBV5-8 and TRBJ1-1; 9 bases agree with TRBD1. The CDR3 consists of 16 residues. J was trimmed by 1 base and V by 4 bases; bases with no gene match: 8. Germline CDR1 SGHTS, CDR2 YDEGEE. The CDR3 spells CASSTTGGRSNTEAFF. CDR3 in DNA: TGTGCCAGCAGCACCACAGGGGGCCGGTCGAACACTGAAGCTTTCTTT.

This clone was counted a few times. For the CDR3, the DNA is TGTGCCAGCTCACCGCCGGACAGGGGGCGGGAGACCCAGTACTTC. Translating it yields CASSPPDRGRETQYF. The rearrangement uses TRBV18 and TRBJ2-5; 11 nucleotides agree with TRBD1. CDR3 length: 15 residues. Germline V lookup: CDR1 KGHSH, CDR2 LQKENI. V shed 3 bases and J 5 bases; nucleotides not matched to a gene: 5.

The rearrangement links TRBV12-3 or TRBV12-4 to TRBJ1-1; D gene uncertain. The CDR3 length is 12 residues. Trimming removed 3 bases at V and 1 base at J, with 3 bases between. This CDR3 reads CASSFGNTEAFF. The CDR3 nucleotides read TGTGCCAGCAGTTTCGGGAACACTGAAGCTTTCTTT.

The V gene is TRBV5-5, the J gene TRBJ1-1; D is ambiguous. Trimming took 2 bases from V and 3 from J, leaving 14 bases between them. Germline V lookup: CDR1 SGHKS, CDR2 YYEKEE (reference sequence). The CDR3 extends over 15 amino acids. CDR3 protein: CASSFGGSSYTEAFF. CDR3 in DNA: TGTGCCAGCAGCTTCGGCGGGTCCTCGTACACTGAAGCTTTCTTT.

CDR3 in amino acids: CASSLTDSGNTIYF. The CDR3 nucleotides are TGTGCCAGCAGTTTGACAGACTCTGGAAACACCATATATTTT. The genes are TRBV28 and TRBJ1-3, with D perhaps matching TRBD1 (5 bases). The ends were cut back, 3 bases at V and 0 bases at J, with 6 bases in the middle. The CDR3 has 14 residues. The germline CDR1 and CDR2 sequences are MDHEN and SYDVKM.

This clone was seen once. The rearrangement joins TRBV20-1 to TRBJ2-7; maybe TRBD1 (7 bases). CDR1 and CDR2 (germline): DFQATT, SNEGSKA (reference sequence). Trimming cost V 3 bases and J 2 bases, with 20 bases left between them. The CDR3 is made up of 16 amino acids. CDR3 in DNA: TGCAGTGCTAGTTTCCGGCGGGGACAGCTACCCTACGAGCAGTACTTC. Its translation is CSASFRRGQLPYEQYF.

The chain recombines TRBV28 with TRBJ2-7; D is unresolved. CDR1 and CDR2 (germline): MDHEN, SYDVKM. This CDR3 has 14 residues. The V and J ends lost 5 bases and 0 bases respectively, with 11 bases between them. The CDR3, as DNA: TGTGCCAGCAGTCCCCCGGCTAGCTCCTACGAGCAGTACTTC. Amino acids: CASSPPASSYEQYF.

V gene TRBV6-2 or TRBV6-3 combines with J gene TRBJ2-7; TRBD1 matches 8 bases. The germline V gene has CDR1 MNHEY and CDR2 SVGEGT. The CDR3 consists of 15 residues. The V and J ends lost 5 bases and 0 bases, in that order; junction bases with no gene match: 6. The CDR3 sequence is CASSAGGGYSYEQYF. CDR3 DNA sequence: TGTGCCAGCAGTGCAGGGGGCGGCTACTCCTACGAGCAGTACTTC.

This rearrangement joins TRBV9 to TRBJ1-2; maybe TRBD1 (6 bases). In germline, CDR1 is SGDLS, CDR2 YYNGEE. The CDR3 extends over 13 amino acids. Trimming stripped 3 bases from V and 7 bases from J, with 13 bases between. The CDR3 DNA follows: TGTGCCAGCAGCGCTACCGGACAGTTTGGCTACACCTTC. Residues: CASSATGQFGYTF. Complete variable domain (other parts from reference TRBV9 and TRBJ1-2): DSGVTQTPKHLITATGQRVTLRCSPRSGDLSVYWYQQSLDQGLQFLIQYYNGEERAKGNILERFSAQQFPDLHSELNLSSLELGDSALYFCASSATGQFGYTFGSGTRLTVV.

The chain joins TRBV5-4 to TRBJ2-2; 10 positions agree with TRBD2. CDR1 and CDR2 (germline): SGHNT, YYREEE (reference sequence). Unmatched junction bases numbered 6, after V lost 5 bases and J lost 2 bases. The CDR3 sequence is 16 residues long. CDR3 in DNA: TGTGCCAGCAGACGGACTAGCGGCCTTAACACCGGGGAGCTGTTTTTT. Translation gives CASRRTSGLNTGELFF.

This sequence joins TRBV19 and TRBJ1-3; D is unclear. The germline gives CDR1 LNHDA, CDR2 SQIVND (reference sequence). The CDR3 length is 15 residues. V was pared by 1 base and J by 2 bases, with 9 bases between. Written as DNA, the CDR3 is TGTGCCAGTAGTATAGGGGCAGATCCTGGAAACACCATATATTTT. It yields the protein CASSIGADPGNTIYF.

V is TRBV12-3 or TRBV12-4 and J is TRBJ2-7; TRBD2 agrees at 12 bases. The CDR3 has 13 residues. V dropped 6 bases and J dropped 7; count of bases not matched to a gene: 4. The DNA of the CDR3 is TGTGCCAGCAGCTGGACTAGCGGGACTGAGCAGTACTTC. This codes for CASSWTSGTEQYF.

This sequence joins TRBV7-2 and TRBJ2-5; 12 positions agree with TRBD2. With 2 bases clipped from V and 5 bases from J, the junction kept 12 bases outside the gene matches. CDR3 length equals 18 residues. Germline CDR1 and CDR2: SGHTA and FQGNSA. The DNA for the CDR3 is TGTGCCAGCAGCTTAAGGCCGCGAGCTAGCGGGAGGGTGGAGACCCAGTACTTC. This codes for CASSLRPRASGRVETQYF. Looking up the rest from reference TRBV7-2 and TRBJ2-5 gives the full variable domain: GAGVSQSPSNKVTEKGKDVELRCDPISGHTALYWYRQSLGQGLEFLIYFQGNSAPDKSGLPSDRFSAERTGGSVSTLTIQRTQQEDSAVYLCASSLRPRASGRVETQYFGPGTRLLVL.

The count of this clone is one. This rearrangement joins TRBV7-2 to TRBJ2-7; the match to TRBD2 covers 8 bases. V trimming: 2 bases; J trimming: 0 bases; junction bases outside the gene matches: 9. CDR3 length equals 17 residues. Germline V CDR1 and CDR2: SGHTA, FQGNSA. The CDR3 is CASSLFFMRGASYEQYF. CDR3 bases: TGTGCCAGCAGCTTATTTTTTATGCGGGGGGCCTCCTACGAGCAGTACTTC.

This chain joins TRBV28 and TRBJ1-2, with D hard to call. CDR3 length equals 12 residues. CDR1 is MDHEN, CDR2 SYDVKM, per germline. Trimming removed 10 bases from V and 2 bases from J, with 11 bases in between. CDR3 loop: CATEPLNYGYTF. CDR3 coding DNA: TGTGCCACGGAGCCTTTAAACTATGGCTACACCTTC.

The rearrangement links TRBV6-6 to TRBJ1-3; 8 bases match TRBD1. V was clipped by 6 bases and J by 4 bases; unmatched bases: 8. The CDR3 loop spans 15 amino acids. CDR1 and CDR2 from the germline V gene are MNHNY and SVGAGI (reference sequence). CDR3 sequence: CASRGTGLDGNTIYF. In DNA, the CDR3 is TGTGCCAGCAGGGGGACAGGTCTCGACGGAAACACCATATATTTT.

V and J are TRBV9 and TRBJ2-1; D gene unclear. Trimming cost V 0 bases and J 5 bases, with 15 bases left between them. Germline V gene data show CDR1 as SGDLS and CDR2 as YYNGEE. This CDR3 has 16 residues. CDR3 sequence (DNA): TGTGCCAGCAGCGTAGCGGAGTTCCCGAGAAACAATGAGCAGTTCTTC. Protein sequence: CASSVAEFPRNNEQFF.

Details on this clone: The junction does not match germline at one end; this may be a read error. CDR3 nucleotide sequence: TGCAGTGCTAGTGGTAAATACGGGCAGTACTTC. Translating it yields CSASGKYGQYF. The V and J genes are TRBV20-1 and TRBJ2-7, with D uncertain. The CDR3 is 11 amino acids. Germline CDR1 reads DFQATT; CDR2 reads SNEGSKA (reference sequence).

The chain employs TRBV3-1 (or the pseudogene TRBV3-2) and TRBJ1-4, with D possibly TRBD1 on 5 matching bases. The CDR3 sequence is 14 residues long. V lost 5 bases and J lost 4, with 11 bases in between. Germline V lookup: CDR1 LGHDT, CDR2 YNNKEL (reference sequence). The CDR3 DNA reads TGTGCCAGCAGCGAGACAGTAAATAATGAAAAACTGTTTTTT. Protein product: CASSETVNNEKLFF.